The 29 T cell receptor beta chains reported below all come from one sample, sequenced in a study of T cell responses to AZD1222 COVID-19 vaccine. Assay: immunoSEQ multiplex PCR; the TCRdb copy retains only in-frame clones and omits some. The table has approximately 150,000 clones, just over 85% seen once. Sequenced here: peripheral blood, sampled 28 days after the second AZD1222 dose. These receptors all come from an adult who received the AZD1222 COVID-19 vaccine.

As DNA, the CDR3 is TGTGCCAGCAGTTTAGTCCTTAATGAAAAACTGTTTTTT. This gives the protein CASSLVLNEKLFF. This chain joins TRBV28 and TRBJ1-4; D remains unclear. Trimming took 2 bases from V and 4 from J, leaving 5 bases between them. The V gene's germline CDR1 is MDHEN and CDR2 SYDVKM. CDR3 length equals 13 residues.

Comments on this clone: Relative to the germline gene, one junction end is altered; a read error may explain this. The chain has TRBV6-5 and TRBJ1-4; unclear D gene. There are 10 residues in the CDR3. In germline, CDR1 is MNHEY, CDR2 SVGAGI. This CDR3 reads CASSYRTRHF. For the CDR3, the DNA is TGTGCCAGCAGTTACAGGACCCGACATTTT.

The CDR3 nucleotides are TGTGCCACCGCGCCGGGGGGTGGGACCCAGTACTTC. Its protein product is CATAPGGGTQYF. The chain joins TRBV3-1 (or the pseudogene TRBV3-2) to TRBJ2-5; 7 bases are shared with TRBD2. Germline CDR1 is LGHDT and CDR2 is YNNKEL (reference sequence). V lost 10 bases and J lost 7; bases outside the gene matches: 9. The CDR3 spans 12 residues.

The rearrangement uses TRBV5-1 and TRBJ1-4; tentatively, D is TRBD1 (6 bases). The CDR3 is 16 residues long. Looked up from germline, CDR1 is SGHRS and CDR2 is YFSETQ. V was pared by 0 bases and J by 7 bases, with 16 bases between. This CDR3 is CASSLAVGGASEKLFF. The CDR3 coding sequence is TGCGCCAGCAGCTTGGCCGTCGGGGGGGCGAGTGAAAAACTGTTTTTT.

This clone showed up just a few times. The sample holds other DNA sequences that translate to the same CDR3. This chain uses TRBV2 with TRBJ1-2, with 7 bases aligning to TRBD1. The J segment lost 6 bases and the V segment lost 5 bases, leaving 3 bases of the junction unmatched. Germline V gives CDR1 SNHLY, CDR2 FYNNEI. The CDR3 length is 12 residues. The CDR3 loop is CASSLQGNGYTF. The CDR3 DNA is TGTGCCAGCAGTTTACAGGGGAATGGCTACACCTTC.

The chain's CDR3 is CASSLNPDNEQFF. The CDR3 bases are TGCGCCAGCAGCTTGAACCCCGACAATGAGCAGTTCTTC. The chain recombines TRBV5-1 with TRBJ2-1; D remains unclear. Trimming removed 1 base from V and 5 bases from J, with 7 bases in between. This CDR3 is 13 amino acids long. Germline CDR1 is SGHRS and CDR2 is YFSETQ.

The gene calls are TRBV11-2 and TRBJ2-5; tentative D call: TRBD1 (7 bases). The CDR3 sequence is 12 residues long. Per the germline V gene, CDR1 is SGHAT and CDR2 is FQNNGV. Between the trimmed V and J ends, which lost 5 bases and 7 bases, there was a span of 11 bases. The CDR3 reads CASSPQGGTQYF. CDR3 in DNA: TGTGCCAGCAGCCCTCAGGGGGGGACCCAGTACTTC.

This clone was seen just once. The CDR3 sequence: CAWSGASGGKDTQYF. DNA of the CDR3: TGTGCCTGGAGTGGGGCTAGCGGGGGAAAGGATACGCAGTATTTT. The J gene is TRBJ2-3, the V gene TRBV30; 10 positions match TRBD2. Trimming cost V 1 base and J 6 bases; bases outside gene matches: 7. CDR1 is GTSNPN, CDR2 SVGIG, per germline (reference sequence). The CDR3 loop spans 15 amino acids.

V gene TRBV7-2 combines with J gene TRBJ1-3, with a tentative D call TRBD1 (5 bases). Trimming removed 5 bases from V and 3 bases from J, with 17 bases in between. Germline-derived CDR1 and CDR2 are SGHTA and FQGNSA. The CDR3 sequence is 16 residues long. The CDR3, as DNA: TGTGCCAGCAGCCCCCGAGTGGGGCTGATTGGAAACACCATATATTTT. Translation: CASSPRVGLIGNTIYF.

The rearrangement uses TRBV28 and TRBJ1-2; D is unclear. The V gene lost 1 base and the J gene lost 2 bases, with 8 bases spanning the gap. CDR1 MDHEN and CDR2 SYDVKM come from the germline V gene. This CDR3 comprises 14 residues. The CDR3 DNA is TGTGCCAGCAGTTTATTACAGAGAAACTATGGCTACACCTTC. This sequence encodes CASSLLQRNYGYTF.

This chain uses TRBV11-2 with TRBJ2-1; D is unclear. Trimming pared 2 bases from V and 5 bases from J, leaving 13 bases between. The V gene's germline CDR1 is SGHAT and CDR2 FQNNGV. CDR3 length: 15 amino acids. The CDR3 is CASSLRPFGDNEQFF. DNA of the CDR3: TGTGCCAGCAGCTTAAGACCTTTTGGGGACAATGAGCAGTTCTTC.

The chain couples TRBV18 to TRBJ2-1; 9 bases align to TRBD2. Germline CDR1 is KGHSH and CDR2 is LQKENI. Losses at the gene ends were 3 bases for V and 2 bases for J; bases not matched to a gene: 14. This CDR3 spans 19 amino acids. The CDR3 protein is CASSPRGGRAEGTYNEQFF. DNA of the CDR3: TGTGCCAGCTCACCCCGAGGCGGGAGGGCCGAGGGAACCTACAATGAGCAGTTCTTC.

The chain recombines TRBV7-2 with TRBJ2-7; no definite D call. Trimming took 8 bases from V and 6 from J, leaving 20 bases between them. There are 14 residues in the CDR3. The germline V gene has CDR1 SGHTA and CDR2 FQGNSA. The CDR3 DNA reads TGTGCCAGCGCCCACTCCGCTTCCCCTCTCGAGCAGTACTTC. This gives the protein CASAHSASPLEQYF. Variable domain in full (rest from reference TRBV7-2 and TRBJ2-7): GAGVSQSPSNKVTEKGKDVELRCDPISGHTALYWYRQSLGQGLEFLIYFQGNSAPDKSGLPSDRFSAERTGGSVSTLTIQRTQQEDSAVYLCASAHSASPLEQYFGPGTRLTVT.

V is TRBV18 and J is TRBJ1-1; 9 bases map to TRBD1. The CDR3 loop spans 12 amino acids. CDR1 is KGHSH and CDR2 is LQKENI in the germline V gene. V dropped 3 bases and J dropped 10; count of bases not matched to a gene: 3. The CDR3 nucleotides read TGTGCCAGCTCACCGGGACAGGGAAGAGCTTTCTTT. Its translation: CASSPGQGRAFF.

The chain has TRBV30 and TRBJ2-2; D is unresolved. There are 12 residues in the CDR3. V was clipped by 5 bases and J by 6 bases, with 10 bases between them. Germline V lookup: CDR1 GTSNPN, CDR2 SVGIG (reference sequence). The CDR3 nucleotides read TGTGCCTGGGCAAGAAGGGCCGGGGAGCTGTTTTTT. Its translation is CAWARRAGELFF.

The chain links TRBV29-1 to TRBJ1-1; no definite D call. CDR1 is SQVTM and CDR2 is ANQGSEA in the germline V gene. The length of the CDR3 is 14 residues. Trimming left V 7 bases short and J 0 bases short, with 15 bases between. CDR3 nucleotides: TGCAGCGCCGGCGGGCAGTCGTTGAACACTGAAGCTTTCTTT. Its protein product is CSAGGQSLNTEAFF.

V is TRBV7-9 and J is TRBJ1-4; D not resolved. Germline V CDR1 and CDR2: SEHNR, FQNEAQ (reference sequence). Trimming shortened V by 6 bases and J by 5 bases, and 13 bases separated the two germline ends. There are 14 residues in the CDR3. The CDR3 region is CASSRSTPNEKLFF. As DNA, the CDR3 is TGTGCCAGCAGTCGCTCAACCCCCAATGAAAAACTGTTTTTT.

V gene TRBV5-5 combines with J gene TRBJ1-2, with D maybe TRBD1 (5 bases). CDR3 size: 13 residues. Germline V gene data show CDR1 as SGHKS and CDR2 as YYEKEE (reference sequence). The V gene lost 4 bases and the J gene lost 3 bases, with 10 bases spanning the gap. The CDR3 DNA is TGTGCCAGCAGCGCGCAGGGAGACTATGGCTACACCTTC. Translation: CASSAQGDYGYTF.

The genes are TRBV30 and TRBJ1-2; the D gene is possibly TRBD1 (5 bases). There are 15 residues in the CDR3. V was cut by 5 bases and J by 0 bases, with 16 bases left in between. In germline, CDR1 is GTSNPN, CDR2 SVGIG (reference sequence). The CDR3 DNA is TGTGCCTGGGTGAGGTGGGACCTAGCTAACTATGGCTACACCTTC. It codes for CAWVRWDLANYGYTF.

DNA for the CDR3: TGCGCCAGCAGCAGGGCAGGGTCTAGTTCCTACAATGAGCAGTTCTTC. It translates to CASSRAGSSSYNEQFF. The chain uses TRBV5-1 and TRBJ2-1, with D maybe TRBD1 (5 bases). This CDR3 has 16 residues. V was clipped by 4 bases and J by 1 base, with 15 bases between them. CDR1 SGHRS and CDR2 YFSETQ come from the germline V gene.

V gene TRBV4-2 combines with J gene TRBJ2-7; 10 bases agree with TRBD2. The CDR3 spans 15 residues. V lost 0 bases, J lost 3 bases, and 2 bases stayed unmatched. From germline, CDR1 is LGHNA and CDR2 YNFKEQ. CDR3 amino acids: CASSQDLAGDYEQYF. The CDR3 DNA follows: TGTGCCAGCAGCCAAGATCTAGCGGGAGACTACGAGCAGTACTTC.

DNA for the CDR3: TGTGCCACCAGCAGGACAGGGGGCGCCTACAATGAGCAGTTCTTC. This translates into CATSRTGGAYNEQFF. The chain carries TRBV15 and TRBJ2-1; TRBD1 aligns across 10 bases. The CDR3 sequence is 15 residues long. Germline CDR1 reads LNHNV; CDR2 reads YYDKDF (reference sequence). Germline trimming cut 3 bases from V and 2 bases from J; bases unmatched to any gene: 1.

The rearrangement joins TRBV3-1 (or the pseudogene TRBV3-2) to TRBJ2-3, with 10 nucleotides matching TRBD2. CDR3 length: 18 amino acids. Germline V lookup: CDR1 LGHDT, CDR2 YNNKEL (reference sequence). After removal of 6 bases from V and 0 bases from J, the junction contained 12 bases not matched to a gene. CDR3 sequence reads: CASSPRTSGPLSTDTQYF. As DNA, the CDR3 is TGTGCCAGCAGTCCGAGGACTAGCGGACCCCTTAGCACAGATACGCAGTATTTT.

V is TRBV4-1 and J is TRBJ2-5, with D tentatively TRBD1 (6 bases). The germline CDR1 and CDR2 sequences are MGHRA and YSYEKL. There are 14 residues in the CDR3. With 4 bases removed from V and 4 bases from J, the gap between germline ends came to 13 bases. CDR3: CASSLQGLLETQYF. The DNA of the CDR3 is TGCGCCAGCAGCCTACAGGGCCTTCTAGAGACCCAGTACTTC.

The sample holds one count of this clone. The genes are TRBV7-6 and TRBJ2-1; weak D call: TRBD1 (5 bases). Germline V gene data show CDR1 as SGHVS and CDR2 as FNYEAQ. This CDR3 spans 16 amino acids. V lost 1 base to trimming and J lost 4 bases, with 14 bases between them. In DNA, the CDR3 is TGTGCCAGCAGCTTAGACGGAAGGGGAACTTACAATGAGCAGTTCTTC. Encoded protein: CASSLDGRGTYNEQFF.

V and J are TRBV7-2 and TRBJ2-7; no definite D call. V was pared by 4 bases and J by 0 bases, with 13 bases between. Germline lookup yields CDR1 SGHTA and CDR2 FQGNSA. This CDR3 has 15 residues. The DNA for the CDR3 is TGTGCCAGCAGCTCTTCCTCTGTCGTCTCCTACGAGCAGTACTTC. Its translation is CASSSSSVVSYEQYF. The whole variable domain, filled in from reference TRBV7-2 and TRBJ2-7, reads GAGVSQSPSNKVTEKGKDVELRCDPISGHTALYWYRQSLGQGLEFLIYFQGNSAPDKSGLPSDRFSAERTGGSVSTLTIQRTQQEDSAVYLCASSSSSVVSYEQYFGPGTRLTVT.

This sequence joins TRBV6-5 and TRBJ1-3; 8 bases line up with TRBD1. The CDR3 is made up of 15 amino acids. CDR1 is MNHEY, CDR2 SVGAGI, per germline. Unmatched junction bases numbered 7, after V lost 6 bases and J lost 3 bases. The CDR3 spells CASRPTGGGGNTIYF. CDR3 coding DNA: TGTGCCAGCAGGCCTACAGGGGGAGGTGGAAACACCATATATTTT.

V gene TRBV7-9 combines with J gene TRBJ1-1; possible D gene TRBD1, 5 bases. The CDR3 has 13 residues. The germline CDR1 and CDR2 sequences are SEHNR and FQNEAQ (reference sequence). Deletions cut 8 bases from V and 7 bases from J, with 17 bases between. CDR3 protein: CASPARGEDEAFF. In nucleotides, the CDR3 is TGTGCCAGCCCAGCGCGAGGGGAGGATGAAGCTTTCTTT.

V is TRBV9 and J is TRBJ1-2; D unresolved. Germline CDR1 is SGDLS and CDR2 is YYNGEE. CDR3 length: 13 residues. V was cut by 3 bases and J by 3 bases, with 9 bases left in between. Written as DNA, the CDR3 is TGTGCCAGCAGCGCGGACGTAGACTATGGCTACACCTTC. Encoded protein: CASSADVDYGYTF.